One T cell receptor (beta chain) is described in this entry. The target antigen is unknown. This sample is drawn from a study of OX40 agonist ivuxolimab in advanced cancers. The CDR3 spans 14 residues. V gave up 10 bases and J gave up 1 base; unmatched junction bases: 6. Germline V gives CDR1 ENHRY, CDR2 SYGVKD. Some clones are missing from TCRdb's copy, which holds only in-frame ones; the method was immunoSEQ multiplex PCR. The top ten clones hold 0.81% of a sample with around 94,000 clones, approximately 90% of them seen once. Study-level findings and limits: Low normalized T-cell clonal expansion also characterized some of the nonresponders. Individuals who were partial responders at 0.1-3.0 mg/kg had clonal expansion that ranked among the lowest. Doses of 0.1 to 3.0 mg/kg were accompanied by clonal expansion of CD4+ and CD8+ blood T cells by week 6.

The sample was CD4+ or CD8+ T cells sorted from blood, taken in a trial of the OX40 agonist ivuxolimab. The TCR comes from an adult with an advanced solid tumor such as melanoma, head and neck, liver or kidney cancer. The J gene is TRBJ2-2, the V gene TRBV10-3; 7 nucleotides match TRBD1. CDR3 in amino acids: CATCRQGNTGELFF. The CDR3 coding sequence is TGTGCCACCTGTCGACAGGGGAACACCGGGGAGCTGTTTTTT.